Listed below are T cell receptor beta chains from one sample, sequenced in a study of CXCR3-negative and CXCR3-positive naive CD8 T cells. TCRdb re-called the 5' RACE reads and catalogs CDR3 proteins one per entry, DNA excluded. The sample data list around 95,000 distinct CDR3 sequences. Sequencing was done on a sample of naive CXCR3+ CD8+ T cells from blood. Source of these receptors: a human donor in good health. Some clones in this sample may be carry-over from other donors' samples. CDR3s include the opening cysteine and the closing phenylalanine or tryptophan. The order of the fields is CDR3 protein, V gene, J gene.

CDR3aa: CSVSRAGGEHNEQFF
v_gene: TRBV29-1
j_gene: TRBJ2-1

CDR3aa: CASSAGTGGNQPQHF
v_gene: TRBV7-9
j_gene: TRBJ1-5

CDR3aa: CASSSTGLRVNIQYF
v_gene: TRBV6-2/TRBV6-3
j_gene: TRBJ2-4

CDR3aa: CSVDFGTPNYEQYF
v_gene: TRBV29-1
j_gene: TRBJ2-7

CDR3aa: CSAGIVQYEQYF
v_gene: TRBV29-1
j_gene: TRBJ2-7

CDR3aa: CSAEDRENEQFF
v_gene: TRBV29-1
j_gene: TRBJ2-1

CDR3aa: CASSTGQSPTQYF
v_gene: TRBV12-3/TRBV12-4
j_gene: TRBJ2-3

CDR3aa: CASSVVSFSGGGHNEQFF
v_gene: TRBV9
j_gene: TRBJ2-1

CDR3aa: CASSLLTGPLYEQYF
v_gene: TRBV28
j_gene: TRBJ2-7

CDR3aa: CASSYSITRGGPDLLDTQYF
v_gene: TRBV6-6
j_gene: TRBJ2-3

CDR3aa: CASSNIVTYGYTF
v_gene: TRBV12-3/TRBV12-4
j_gene: TRBJ1-2

CDR3aa: CASSYPSVIQYF
v_gene: TRBV6-2/TRBV6-3
j_gene: TRBJ2-4

CDR3aa: CASSFTGQGTDTQYF
v_gene: TRBV7-3
j_gene: TRBJ2-3

CDR3aa: CAIQGSRSSYNEQFF
v_gene: TRBV12-3/TRBV12-4
j_gene: TRBJ2-1

CDR3aa: CASSDLAEQETQYF
v_gene: TRBV25-1
j_gene: TRBJ2-5

CDR3aa: CASSPGTGMNNSPLHF
v_gene: TRBV4-3
j_gene: TRBJ1-6

CDR3aa: CSVEKTSGGALGETQYF
v_gene: TRBV29-1
j_gene: TRBJ2-5

CDR3aa: CSAKEQGNNEQFF
v_gene: TRBV20-1
j_gene: TRBJ2-1

CDR3aa: CASSFSAGVGNEQFF
v_gene: TRBV11-1
j_gene: TRBJ2-1

CDR3aa: CASSPLFVAGTYEQYF
v_gene: TRBV7-7
j_gene: TRBJ2-7

CDR3aa: CASNLDLSGANVLTF
v_gene: TRBV6-6
j_gene: TRBJ2-6

CDR3aa: CASSTGTGYGYTF
v_gene: TRBV19
j_gene: TRBJ1-2

CDR3aa: CASSQDWQASYEQYF
v_gene: TRBV4-3
j_gene: TRBJ2-7

CDR3aa: CSVEAEGQGAPETQYF
v_gene: TRBV29-1
j_gene: TRBJ2-5

CDR3aa: CAISESRTAKETQYF
v_gene: TRBV10-3
j_gene: TRBJ2-5

CDR3aa: CASSQSGGDTDTQYF
v_gene: TRBV7-6
j_gene: TRBJ2-3

CDR3aa: CASSQSGGGQRGNQPQHF
v_gene: TRBV23-1
j_gene: TRBJ1-5

CDR3aa: CASSLGQGGEMNTEAFF
v_gene: TRBV5-4
j_gene: TRBJ1-1

CDR3aa: CAIIPGQDYEQYF
v_gene: TRBV7-9
j_gene: TRBJ2-7

CDR3aa: CASSLGTGGVNTEAFF
v_gene: TRBV4-1
j_gene: TRBJ1-1

CDR3aa: CASSFKGGIEAFF
v_gene: TRBV12-3/TRBV12-4
j_gene: TRBJ1-1

CDR3aa: CSQLTASYNEQFF
v_gene: TRBV29-1
j_gene: TRBJ2-1

CDR3aa: CSVDDGGAGNTIYF
v_gene: TRBV29-1
j_gene: TRBJ1-3

CDR3aa: CASSTLAAVTYEQYF
v_gene: TRBV6-2/TRBV6-3
j_gene: TRBJ2-7

CDR3aa: CASSSGLAGAVEQYF
v_gene: TRBV7-6
j_gene: TRBJ2-7

CDR3aa: CASQPDGSYNEQFF
v_gene: TRBV7-3
j_gene: TRBJ2-1

CDR3aa: CASSHPTGSYNEQFF
v_gene: TRBV7-2
j_gene: TRBJ2-1

CDR3aa: CASSFRTTPTYNEQFF
v_gene: TRBV28
j_gene: TRBJ2-1

CDR3aa: CASSYSVVYNEQFF
v_gene: TRBV6-2/TRBV6-3
j_gene: TRBJ2-1

CDR3aa: CASSSHHRGDGQETQYF
v_gene: TRBV7-9
j_gene: TRBJ2-5

CDR3aa: CASSRLGGGELRSSGANVLTF
v_gene: TRBV28
j_gene: TRBJ2-6

CDR3aa: CASSPAGAYEQYF
v_gene: TRBV19
j_gene: TRBJ2-7

CDR3aa: CASMDSVQETQYF
v_gene: TRBV6-2/TRBV6-3
j_gene: TRBJ2-5

CDR3aa: CASSSGDEQYF
v_gene: TRBV7-9
j_gene: TRBJ2-7

CDR3aa: CASSERPHEQFF
v_gene: TRBV6-1
j_gene: TRBJ2-1